This T cell receptor beta chain was sequenced for a study of breast tumors, draining lymph nodes, adjacent tissues. TCRdb re-analysed the multiplex PCR reads in MiXCR, keeping a single row per CDR3 protein. The sample yields under 45,000 distinct CDR3 sequences, just over 35% seen once. Trimming took off 6 bases at V and 1 base at J, with 9 bases between the two ends. The germline gives CDR1 MNHEY, CDR2 SVGAGI. This CDR3 comprises 14 residues. The sequence came from a female donor with breast cancer. Some clones in this sample may be carry-over from other donors' samples. Sequencing input: breast tumor tissue. The rearrangement links TRBV6-5 to TRBJ2-2; tentatively, D is TRBD2 (5 bases). The CDR3 DNA reads TGTGCCAGCAGAGACGGACTGAACACCGGGGAGCTGTTTTTT. This translates into CASRDGLNTGELFF.